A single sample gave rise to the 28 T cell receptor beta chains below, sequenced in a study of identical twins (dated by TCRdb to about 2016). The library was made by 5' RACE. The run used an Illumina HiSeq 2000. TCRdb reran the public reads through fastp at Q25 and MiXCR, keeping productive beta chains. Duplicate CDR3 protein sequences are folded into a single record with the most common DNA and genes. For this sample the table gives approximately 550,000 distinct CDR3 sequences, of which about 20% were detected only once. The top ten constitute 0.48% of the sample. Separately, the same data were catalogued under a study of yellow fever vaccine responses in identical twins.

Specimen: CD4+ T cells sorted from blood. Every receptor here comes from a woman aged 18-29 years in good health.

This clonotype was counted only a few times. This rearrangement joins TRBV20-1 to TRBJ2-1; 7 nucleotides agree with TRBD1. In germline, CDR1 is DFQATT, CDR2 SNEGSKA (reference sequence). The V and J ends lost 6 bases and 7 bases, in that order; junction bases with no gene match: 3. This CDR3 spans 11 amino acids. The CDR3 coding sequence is TGCAGTGCACCCAGGGGGAATGAGCAGTTCTTC. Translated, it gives CSAPRGNEQFF.

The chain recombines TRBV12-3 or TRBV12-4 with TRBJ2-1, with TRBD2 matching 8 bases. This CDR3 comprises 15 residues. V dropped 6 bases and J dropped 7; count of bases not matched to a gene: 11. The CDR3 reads CASRDGGVGGNEQFF. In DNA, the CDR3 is TGTGCCAGCAGGGACGGGGGGGTAGGAGGAAATGAGCAGTTCTTC.

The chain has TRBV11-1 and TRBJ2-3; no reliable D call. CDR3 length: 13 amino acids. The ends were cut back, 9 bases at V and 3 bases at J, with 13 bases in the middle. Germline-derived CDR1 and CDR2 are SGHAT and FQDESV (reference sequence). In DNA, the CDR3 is TGTGCCAGTGGGAACTCCCTAACAGATACGCAGTATTTT. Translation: CASGNSLTDTQYF.

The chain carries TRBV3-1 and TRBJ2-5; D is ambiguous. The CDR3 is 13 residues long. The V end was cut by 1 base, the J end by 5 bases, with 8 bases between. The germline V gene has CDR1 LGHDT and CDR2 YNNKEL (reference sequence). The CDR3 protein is CASSQGPRETQYF. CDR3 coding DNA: TGTGCCAGCAGCCAAGGACCCCGGGAGACCCAGTACTTC.

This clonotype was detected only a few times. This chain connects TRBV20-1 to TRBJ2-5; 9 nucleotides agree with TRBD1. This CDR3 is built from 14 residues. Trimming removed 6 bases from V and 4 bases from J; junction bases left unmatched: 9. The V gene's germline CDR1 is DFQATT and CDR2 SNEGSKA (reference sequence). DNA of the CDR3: TGCAGTGCGCGCCGGGGACAGGGTATAGAGACCCAGTACTTC. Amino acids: CSARRGQGIETQYF.

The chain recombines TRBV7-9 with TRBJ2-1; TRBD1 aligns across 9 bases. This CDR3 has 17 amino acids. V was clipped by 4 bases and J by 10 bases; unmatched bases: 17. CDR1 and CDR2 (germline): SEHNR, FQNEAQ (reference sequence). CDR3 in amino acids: CASSSGTGTPSRGEQFF. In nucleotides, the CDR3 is TGTGCCAGCAGCTCCGGGACAGGGACTCCATCCCGAGGGGAGCAGTTCTTC.

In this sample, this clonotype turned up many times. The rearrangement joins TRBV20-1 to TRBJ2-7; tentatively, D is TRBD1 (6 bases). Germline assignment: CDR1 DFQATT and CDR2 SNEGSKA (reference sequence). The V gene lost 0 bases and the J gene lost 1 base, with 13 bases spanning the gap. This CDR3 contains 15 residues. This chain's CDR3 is CSARDLQGQSYEQYF. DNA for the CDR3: TGCAGTGCTAGAGATCTCCAGGGGCAGTCCTACGAGCAGTACTTC.

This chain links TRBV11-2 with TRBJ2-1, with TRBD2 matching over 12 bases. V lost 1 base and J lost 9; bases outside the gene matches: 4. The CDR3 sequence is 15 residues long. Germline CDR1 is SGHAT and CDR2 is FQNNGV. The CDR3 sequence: CASSLGGTSGFEQFF. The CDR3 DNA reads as TGTGCCAGCAGCTTAGGGGGGACTAGCGGGTTTGAGCAGTTCTTC. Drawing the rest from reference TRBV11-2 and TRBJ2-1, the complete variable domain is EAGVAQSPRYKIIEKRQSVAFWCNPISGHATLYWYQQILGQGPKLLIQFQNNGVVDDSQLPKDRFSAERLKGVDSTLKIQPAKLEDSAVYLCASSLGGTSGFEQFFGPGTRLTVL.

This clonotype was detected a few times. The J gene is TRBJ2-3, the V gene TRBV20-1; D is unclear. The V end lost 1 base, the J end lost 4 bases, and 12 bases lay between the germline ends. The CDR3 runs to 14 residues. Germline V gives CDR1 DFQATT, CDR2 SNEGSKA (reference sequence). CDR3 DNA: TGCAGTGCTAGAGCGCAAGGGTGGCCAGATACGCAGTATTTT. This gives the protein CSARAQGWPDTQYF.

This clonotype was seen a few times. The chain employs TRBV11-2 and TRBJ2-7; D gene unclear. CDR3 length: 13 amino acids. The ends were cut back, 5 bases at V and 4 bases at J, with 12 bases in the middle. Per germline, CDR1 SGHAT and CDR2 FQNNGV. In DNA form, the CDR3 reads TGTGCCAGCAGCGACCTGGGTGGGTACGAGCAGTACTTC. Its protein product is CASSDLGGYEQYF.

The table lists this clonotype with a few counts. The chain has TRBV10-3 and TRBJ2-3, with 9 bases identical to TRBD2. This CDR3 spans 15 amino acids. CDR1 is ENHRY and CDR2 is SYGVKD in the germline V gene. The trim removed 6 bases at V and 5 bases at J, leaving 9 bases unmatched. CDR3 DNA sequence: TGTGCCATCAGCCGACTAGCGGAGAGGGGAGATACGCAGTATTTT. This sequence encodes CAISRLAERGDTQYF.

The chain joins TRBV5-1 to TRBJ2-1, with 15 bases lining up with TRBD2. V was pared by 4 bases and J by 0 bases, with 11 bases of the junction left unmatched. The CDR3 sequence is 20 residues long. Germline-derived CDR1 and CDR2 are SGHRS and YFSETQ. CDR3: CASSDPGLAGGPSSYNEQFF. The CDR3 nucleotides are TGCGCCAGCAGCGATCCGGGACTAGCGGGGGGTCCTAGCTCCTACAATGAGCAGTTCTTC.

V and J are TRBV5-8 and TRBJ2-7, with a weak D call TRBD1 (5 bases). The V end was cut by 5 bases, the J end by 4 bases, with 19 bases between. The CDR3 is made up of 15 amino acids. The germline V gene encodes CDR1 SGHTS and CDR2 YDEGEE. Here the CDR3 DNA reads TGTGCCAGCAGTTTCTCGAACAGGTTGCATTACGAGCAGTACTTC. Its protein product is CASSFSNRLHYEQYF. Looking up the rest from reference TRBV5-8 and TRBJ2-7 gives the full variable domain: EAGVTQSPTHLIKTRGQQATLRCSPISGHTSVYWYQQALGLGLQFLLWYDEGEERNRGNFPPRFSGRQFPNYSSELNVNALELEDSALYLCASSFSNRLHYEQYFGPGTRLTVT.

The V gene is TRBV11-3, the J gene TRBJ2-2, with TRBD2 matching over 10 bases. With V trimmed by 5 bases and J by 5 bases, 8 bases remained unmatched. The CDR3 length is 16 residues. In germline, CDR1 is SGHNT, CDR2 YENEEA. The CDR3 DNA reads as TGTGCCAGCAGCAAAACCGGGACTAGCGTTACCGGGGAGCTGTTTTTT. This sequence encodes CASSKTGTSVTGELFF.

CDR3 DNA: TGTGCCAGCAGACCTCGGGGGCCTCCCTACAATGAGCAGTTCTTC. Amino acid sequence: CASRPRGPPYNEQFF. The rearrangement uses TRBV12-3 or TRBV12-4 and TRBJ2-1; tentatively, D is TRBD1 or TRBD2 (6 bases each). The CDR3 loop spans 15 amino acids. The ends were cut back, 6 bases at V and 2 bases at J, with 14 bases in the middle.

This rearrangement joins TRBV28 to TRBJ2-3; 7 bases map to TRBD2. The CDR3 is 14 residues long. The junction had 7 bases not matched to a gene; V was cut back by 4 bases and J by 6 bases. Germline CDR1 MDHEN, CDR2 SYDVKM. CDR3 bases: TGTGCCAGCAGTTGGGGCGGGAGCCCCGATACGCAGTATTTT. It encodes CASSWGGSPDTQYF.

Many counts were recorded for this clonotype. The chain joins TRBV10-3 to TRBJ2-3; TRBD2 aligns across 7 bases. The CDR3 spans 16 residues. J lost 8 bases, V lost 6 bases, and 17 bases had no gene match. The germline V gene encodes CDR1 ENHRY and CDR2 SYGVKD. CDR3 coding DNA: TGTGCCATCAGATCCTCCGGTACTAGCGTAGCTGGTACGCAGTATTTT. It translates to CAIRSSGTSVAGTQYF.

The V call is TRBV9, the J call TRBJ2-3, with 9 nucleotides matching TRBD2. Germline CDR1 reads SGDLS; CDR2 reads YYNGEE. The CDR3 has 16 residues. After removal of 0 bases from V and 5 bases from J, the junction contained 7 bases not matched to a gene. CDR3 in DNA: TGTGCCAGCAGCGTAGATGCGGGAGGGCCTATAGATACGCAGTATTTT. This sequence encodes CASSVDAGGPIDTQYF.

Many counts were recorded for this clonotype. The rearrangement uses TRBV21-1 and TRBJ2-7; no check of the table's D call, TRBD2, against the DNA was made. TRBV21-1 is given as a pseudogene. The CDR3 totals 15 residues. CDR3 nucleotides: TGTGCCAGCAGGGCCTGGGAAGTCCCCATCTACGAGCAGTACTTC. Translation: CASRAWEVPIYEQYF.

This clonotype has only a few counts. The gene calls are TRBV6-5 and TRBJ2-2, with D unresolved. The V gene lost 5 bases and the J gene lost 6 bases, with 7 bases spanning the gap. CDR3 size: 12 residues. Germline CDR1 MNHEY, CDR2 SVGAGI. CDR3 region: CASSRFSGELFF. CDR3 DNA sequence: TGTGCCAGCAGTCGGTTTTCCGGGGAGCTGTTTTTT.

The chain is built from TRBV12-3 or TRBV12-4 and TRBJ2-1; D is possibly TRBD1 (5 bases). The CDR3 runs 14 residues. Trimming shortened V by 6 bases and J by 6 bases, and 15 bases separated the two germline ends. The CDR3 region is CASSIDSISNEQFF. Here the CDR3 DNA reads TGTGCCAGCAGCATCGACAGTATTAGCAATGAGCAGTTCTTC.

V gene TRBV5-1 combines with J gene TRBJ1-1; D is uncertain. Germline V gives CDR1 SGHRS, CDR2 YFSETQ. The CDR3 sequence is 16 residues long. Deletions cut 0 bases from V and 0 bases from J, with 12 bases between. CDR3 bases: TGCGCCAGCAGCTTGGGGTTGGGGAGGTTGAACACTGAAGCTTTCTTT. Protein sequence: CASSLGLGRLNTEAFF.

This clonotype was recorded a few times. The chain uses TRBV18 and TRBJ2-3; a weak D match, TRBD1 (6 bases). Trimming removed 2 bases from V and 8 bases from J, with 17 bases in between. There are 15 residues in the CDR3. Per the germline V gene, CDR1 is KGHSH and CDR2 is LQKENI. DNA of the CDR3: TGTGCCAGCTCACCAGTTTCCCCAGGGGCTTCTACGCAGTATTTT. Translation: CASSPVSPGASTQYF.

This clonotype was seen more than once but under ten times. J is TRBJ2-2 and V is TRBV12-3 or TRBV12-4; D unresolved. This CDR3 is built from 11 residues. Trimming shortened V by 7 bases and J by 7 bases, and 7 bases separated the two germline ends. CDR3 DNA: TGTGCCAGCACCTTCCTCGGGGAGCTGTTTTTT. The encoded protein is CASTFLGELFF.

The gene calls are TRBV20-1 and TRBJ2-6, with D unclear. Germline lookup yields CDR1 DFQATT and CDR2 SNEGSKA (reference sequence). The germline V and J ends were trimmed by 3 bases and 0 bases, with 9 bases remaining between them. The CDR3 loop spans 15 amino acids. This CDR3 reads CSASLEHSGANVLTF. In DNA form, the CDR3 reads TGCAGTGCTAGCTTGGAGCACTCTGGGGCCAACGTCCTGACTTTC.

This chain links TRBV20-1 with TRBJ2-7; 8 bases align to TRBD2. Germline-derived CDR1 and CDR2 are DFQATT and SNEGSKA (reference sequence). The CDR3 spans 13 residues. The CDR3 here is CSLAGTSSYEQYF. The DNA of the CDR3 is TGCAGCTTAGCGGGGACGTCCTCCTACGAGCAGTACTTC.

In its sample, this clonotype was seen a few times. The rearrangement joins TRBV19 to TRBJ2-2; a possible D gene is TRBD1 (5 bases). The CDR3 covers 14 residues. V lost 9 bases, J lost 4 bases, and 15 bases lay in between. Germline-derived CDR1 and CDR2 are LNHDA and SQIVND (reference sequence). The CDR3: CASSSQGRTGELFF. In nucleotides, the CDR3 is TGTGCCAGCAGCAGCCAGGGTCGCACCGGGGAGCTGTTTTTT.

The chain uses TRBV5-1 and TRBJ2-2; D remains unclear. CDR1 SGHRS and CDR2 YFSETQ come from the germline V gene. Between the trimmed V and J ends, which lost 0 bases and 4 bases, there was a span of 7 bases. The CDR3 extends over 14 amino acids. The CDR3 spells CASSLAQSTGELFF. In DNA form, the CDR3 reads TGCGCCAGCAGCTTGGCCCAAAGCACCGGGGAGCTGTTTTTT.